This T cell receptor (beta chain) was retrieved from a study of STAT5B mutations in CD4+ large granular lymphocyte leukemia. This was a survey-level run. Sequencing was performed with immunoSEQ multiplex PCR; in TCRdb, only in-frame clones are kept and a portion is missing. The sample lists 30,000 to 40,000 clones, 85% seen once, with roughly 1.2% in the top ten. Germline CDR1 MNHEY, CDR2 SMNVEV (reference sequence). There are 14 residues in the CDR3. Trimming cost V 7 bases and J 14 bases, with 21 bases left between them. This chain uses TRBV27 with TRBJ1-6, with a weak D call TRBD1 (6 bases). The source of this sequence is a human donor in good health. The sample consisted of CD4+ T cells from blood buffy coats. This CDR3 is CASTSGARVATLHF. CDR3 DNA: TGTGCCAGCACCTCGGGGGCCCGGGTTGCTACCCTCCACTTT.